These 8 T cell receptor beta chains were all obtained from the same sample, sequenced in a study of blood T cell repertoires in COVID-19 (TCRdb year 2020). Library preparation used the immunoSEQ multiplex PCR assay. The table was pulled from immuneACCESS by TCRdb, which kept in-frame rearrangements only. Such tables lose some clones; where checked, under half of the loss comes from unresolved V genes, and the rest has no known cause. This sample gives more than 95,000 clones in total; approximately 91% of them show up just once. The leading ten clones occupy around 5.5% of the sample. Sequenced material: peripheral blood. These TCRs come from a human donor in a cohort sampled during active COVID-19.

The chain links TRBV12-2 to TRBJ2-3; the listed D gene, TRBD2, was not tested against the DNA. TRBV12-2 has pseudogene status. The CDR3 extends over 17 amino acids. CDR3: CASPTRLAGVSTDTQYF. As DNA, the CDR3 is TGTGCAAGCCCGACCCGACTAGCGGGGGTAAGCACAGATACGCAGTATTTT.

The chain has TRBV27 and TRBJ1-2, with D tentatively TRBD1 (6 bases). The CDR3 contains 14 residues. CDR1 and CDR2 (germline): MNHEY, SMNVEV (reference sequence). With 4 bases removed from V and 6 bases from J, the gap between germline ends came to 15 bases. The CDR3 DNA follows: TGTGCCAGCAGTTCGTCATCCTCAGGGGATGGCTACACCTTC. Translation gives CASSSSSSGDGYTF.

V usage is TRBV19 and J usage is TRBJ1-4; no reliable D call. CDR1 LNHDA and CDR2 SQIVND come from the germline V gene (reference sequence). Trimming took 3 bases from V and 0 from J, leaving 17 bases between them. The CDR3 runs 18 residues. CDR3 loop: CASSISSTTVATNEKLFF. The CDR3 DNA sequence: TGTGCCAGTAGTATTTCCAGTACTACTGTTGCAACTAATGAAAAACTGTTTTTT.

This clone was recorded only once. The V call is TRBV19, the J call TRBJ1-2; 7 positions match TRBD1. After removal of 5 bases from V and 4 bases from J, the junction contained 4 bases not matched to a gene. The CDR3 covers 13 residues. Germline CDR1 and CDR2: LNHDA and SQIVND (reference sequence). For the CDR3, the DNA is TGTGCCAGTAGTTCCCCAGGGGGCTATGGCTACACCTTC. Translation gives CASSSPGGYGYTF.

The V call is TRBV10-3, the J call TRBJ2-1; TRBD2 is a possible D gene (6 bases). Looked up from germline, CDR1 is ENHRY and CDR2 is SYGVKD. V dropped 11 bases and J dropped 7 bases, with 15 bases sitting between them. CDR3 size: 12 residues. CDR3 in amino acids: CAPCRGWNEQFF. The CDR3 region has the DNA TGTGCCCCCTGCCGGGGGTGGAATGAGCAGTTCTTC.

The gene calls are TRBV11-2 and TRBJ2-5; the D gene is possibly TRBD2 (5 bases). Germline V CDR1 and CDR2: SGHAT, FQNNGV. V lost 2 bases to trimming and J lost 0 bases, with 7 bases between them. This CDR3 region has 14 residues. CDR3 nucleotides: TGTGCCAGCAGCTTAACGGGGTACCAAGAGACCCAGTACTTC. It codes for CASSLTGYQETQYF.

The chain links TRBV24-1 to TRBJ2-3; 7 bases match TRBD1. The length of the CDR3 is 16 residues. Germline CDR1 and CDR2: KGHDR and SFDVKD. V dropped 4 bases and J dropped 0; count of bases not matched to a gene: 6. This chain's CDR3 is CATSDPGTVSTDTQYF. CDR3 nucleotides: TGTGCCACCAGTGACCCGGGGACAGTTAGCACAGATACGCAGTATTTT.

The V gene is TRBV6-5, the J gene TRBJ1-2; a weak D match, TRBD1 (5 bases). The V and J ends lost 7 bases and 0 bases respectively, with 9 bases between them. The germline V gene has CDR1 MNHEY and CDR2 SVGAGI. The CDR3 contains 13 residues. The CDR3 DNA sequence: TGTGCCAGCATAGACAGCCCTAACTATGGCTACACCTTC. It specifies CASIDSPNYGYTF.